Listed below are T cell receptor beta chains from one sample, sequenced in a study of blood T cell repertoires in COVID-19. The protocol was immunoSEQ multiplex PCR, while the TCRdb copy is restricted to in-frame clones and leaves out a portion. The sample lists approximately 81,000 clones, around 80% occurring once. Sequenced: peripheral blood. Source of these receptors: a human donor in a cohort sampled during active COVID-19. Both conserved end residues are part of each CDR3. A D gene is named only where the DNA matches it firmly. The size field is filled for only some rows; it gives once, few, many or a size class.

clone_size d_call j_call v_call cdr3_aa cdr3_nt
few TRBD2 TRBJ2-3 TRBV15 CATSAFGGGVQDTQYF TGTGCCACCAGCGCCTTTGGCGGGGGTGTCCAGGATACGCAGTATTTT
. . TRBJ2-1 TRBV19 CASSIDSSFGYNEQFF TGTGCCAGTAGTATAGATTCCTCCTTCGGCTACAATGAGCAGTTCTTC
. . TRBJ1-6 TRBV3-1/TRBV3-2 CASSQEGATRNNSPLHF TGTGCCAGCAGCCAAGAAGGAGCTACAAGGAATAATTCACCCCTCCACTTT
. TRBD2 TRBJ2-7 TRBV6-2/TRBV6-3 CASSFATSGGPYEQYF TGTGCCAGCAGTTTCGCGACTAGCGGGGGCCCCTACGAGCAGTACTTC
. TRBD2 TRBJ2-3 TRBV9 CASSVDPSGIDTQYF TGTGCCAGCAGCGTAGACCCTAGCGGGATAGATACGCAGTATTTT
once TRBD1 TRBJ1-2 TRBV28 CASSFWGQGHGYTF TGTGCCAGCAGTTTTTGGGGACAGGGTCATGGCTACACCTTC
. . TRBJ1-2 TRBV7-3 CASSLFRGSNYGYTF TGTGCCAGCAGCTTATTTAGGGGGTCAAACTATGGCTACACCTTC
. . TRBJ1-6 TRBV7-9 CASSLTGGGTNSPLHF TGTGCCAGCAGCCTTACAGGTGGCGGTACCAATTCACCCCTCCACTTT
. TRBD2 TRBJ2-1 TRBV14 CASSRTSGIYNEQFF TGTGCCAGCAGCCGGACTAGCGGGATCTACAATGAGCAGTTCTTC
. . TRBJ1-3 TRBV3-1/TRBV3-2 CASEPGSGGNTIYF TGTGCCAGCGAACCAGGGTCAGGGGGAAACACCATATATTTT
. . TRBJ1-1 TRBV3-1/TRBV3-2 CASSQAPAGGTEAFF TGTGCCAGCAGCCAAGCTCCCGCCGGGGGCACTGAAGCTTTCTTT
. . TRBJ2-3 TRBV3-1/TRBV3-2 CASSSDSQLTDTQYF TGTGCCAGCAGCTCGGACAGCCAACTCACAGATACGCAGTATTTT
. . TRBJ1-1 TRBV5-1 CASSSRGMNTEAFF TGCGCCAGCAGCTCCAGGGGTATGAACACTGAAGCTTTCTTT
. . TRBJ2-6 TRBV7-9 CASTGSGPSGANVLTF TGTGCCAGCACCGGTTCAGGCCCCTCTGGGGCCAACGTCCTGACTTTC
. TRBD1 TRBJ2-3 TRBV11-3 CASSSGQGIGTDTQYF TGTGCCAGCAGCTCCGGACAGGGGATTGGCACAGATACGCAGTATTTT
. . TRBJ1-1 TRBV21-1 CASSTRGQGKGLNTEAFF TGTGCCAGCAGCACGCGAGGACAGGGGAAGGGATTGAACACTGAAGCTTTCTTT
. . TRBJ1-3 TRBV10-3 CAITRSVLAGNTIYF TGTGCCATCACGCGTTCGGTTCTAGCTGGAAACACCATATATTTT
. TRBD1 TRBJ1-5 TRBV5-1 CASSLGDRQPQHF TGCGCCAGCAGCTTGGGGGACAGGCAGCCCCAGCATTTT
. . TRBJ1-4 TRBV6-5 CASRPSSGLTEKLFF TGTGCCAGCAGACCAAGTTCAGGGTTGACTGAAAAACTGTTTTTT
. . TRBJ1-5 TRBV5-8 CASSFVRSRGFYSNQPQHF TGTGCCAGCAGCTTTGTCAGGAGTAGGGGCTTCTATAGCAATCAGCCCCAGCATTTT
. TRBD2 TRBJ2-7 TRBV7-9 CASSLTSGGDEQYF TGTGCCAGCAGCTTGACTAGCGGGGGCGACGAGCAGTACTTC
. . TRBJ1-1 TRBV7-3 CASSLMGGMNTEAFF TGTGCCAGCAGCTTAATGGGAGGCATGAACACTGAAGCTTTCTTT
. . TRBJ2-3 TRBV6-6 CASSYPADTDTQYF TGTGCCAGCAGTTACCCTGCGGACACAGATACGCAGTATTTT
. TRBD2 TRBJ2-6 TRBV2 CASTRTSGGTGANVLTF TGTGCCAGCACCCGGACTAGCGGGGGAACTGGGGCCAACGTCCTGACTTTC
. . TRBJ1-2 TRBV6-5 CASSYDRENYGYTF TGTGCCAGCAGTTACGATAGGGAGAACTATGGCTACACCTTC
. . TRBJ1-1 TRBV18 CASSPDGLYTEAFF TGTGCCAGCTCACCCGACGGACTATACACTGAAGCTTTCTTT
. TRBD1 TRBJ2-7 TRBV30 CAWRGKGQGRDEQYF TGTGCCTGGAGGGGGAAGGGACAGGGTCGGGACGAGCAGTACTTC
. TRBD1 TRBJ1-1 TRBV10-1 CAREFRDRVLEAFF TGCGCCAGAGAATTCCGGGACAGAGTTCTCGAGGCTTTCTTT
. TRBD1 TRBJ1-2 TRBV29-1 CSVWTGSLGYTF TGCAGCGTGTGGACAGGTTCTTTAGGCTACACCTTC
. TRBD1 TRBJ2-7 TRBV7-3 CASSPQPGQTPYEQYF TGTGCCAGCAGCCCTCAACCGGGACAGACCCCCTACGAGCAGTACTTC
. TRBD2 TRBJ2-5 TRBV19 CASRDHRGGRSETQYF TGTGCCAGTCGGGACCATCGGGGGGGCCGTTCAGAGACCCAGTACTTC
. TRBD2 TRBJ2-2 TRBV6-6 CASSYAGGTGELFF TGTGCCAGCAGTTACGCGGGGGGAACCGGGGAGCTGTTTTTT
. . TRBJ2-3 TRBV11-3 CASSRALNTDTQYF TGTGCCAGCAGCCGCGCGTTAAACACAGATACGCAGTATTTT
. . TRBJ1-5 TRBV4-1 CASSHGDQPQHF TGCGCCAGCAGCCACGGAGATCAGCCCCAGCATTTT
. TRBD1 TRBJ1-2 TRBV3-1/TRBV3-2 CASSPKRTGGYGYTF TGTGCCAGCAGCCCGAAAAGGACAGGGGGATATGGCTACACCTTC
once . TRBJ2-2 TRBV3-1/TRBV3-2 CASSQSRGAGGELFF TGTGCCAGCAGCCAGTCCAGGGGTGCGGGCGGGGAGCTGTTTTTT
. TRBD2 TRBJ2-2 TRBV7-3 CASSPRTSGAGTGELFF TGTGCCAGCAGCCCCCGGACTAGCGGGGCCGGAACCGGGGAGCTGTTTTTT
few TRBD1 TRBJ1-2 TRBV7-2 CASSHDRGIGWAAEYGYTF TGTGCCAGCAGCCACGACAGGGGGATCGGATGGGCTGCAGAATATGGCTACACCTTC
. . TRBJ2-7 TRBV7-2 CASSPGVDDGEQYF TGTGCCAGCAGCCCAGGGGTCGATGACGGCGAGCAGTACTTC
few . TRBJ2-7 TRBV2 CASSAEGGSLYEQYF TGTGCCAGCAGTGCGGAGGGCGGGTCCCTCTACGAGCAGTACTTC
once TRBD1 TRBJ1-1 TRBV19 CASSHRDREFNTEAFF TGTGCCAGTAGTCACCGGGACAGAGAGTTCAACACTGAAGCTTTCTTT
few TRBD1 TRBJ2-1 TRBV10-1 CASSVSDRGRGSKFF TGCGCCAGCAGTGTTTCGGACAGGGGGCGCGGGTCGAAGTTCTTC
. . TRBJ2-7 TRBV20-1 CSASTGTYEQYF TGCAGTGCTAGTACAGGGACCTACGAGCAGTACTTC